Below are 27 T cell receptor beta chains sequenced from a single sample in a study of blood T cell repertoires in COVID-19. Measured with immunoSEQ multiplex PCR; TCRdb has only the in-frame clones, and not every one. The repertoire holds some 380,000 clones, with approximately 85% as singletons. Sequenced: PBMCs or T cells enriched from blood (not recorded which). The receptors derive from a woman in her 40s with acute COVID-19.

The J gene is TRBJ2-5, the V gene TRBV12-3 or TRBV12-4, with D possibly matching TRBD2 (5 bases). V lost 2 bases to trimming and J lost 4 bases, with 8 bases between them. There are 13 residues in the CDR3. The CDR3 region has the DNA TGTGCCAGCAGTTTATCGGGGAGAGAGACCCAGTACTTC. Amino acid sequence: CASSLSGRETQYF.

This chain links TRBV25-1 with TRBJ1-4; TRBD1 might be the D (6 bases). The CDR3 extends over 17 amino acids. Germline values: CDR1 MGHDK, CDR2 SYGVNS. V was pared by 2 bases and J by 0 bases, with 13 bases between. The CDR3 is CASSEVQGHSTNEKLFF. Written as DNA, the CDR3 is TGTGCCAGCAGTGAAGTGCAGGGACATTCAACTAATGAAAAACTGTTTTTT.

The J gene is TRBJ1-2, the V gene TRBV18, with TRBD1 matching 8 bases. The CDR3 consists of 16 residues. In germline, CDR1 is KGHSH, CDR2 LQKENI. V shed 4 bases and J 3 bases; nucleotides not matched to a gene: 10. CDR3 coding DNA: TGTGCCAGCTCACTTTCATCCGGACAGGGCGACTATGGCTACACCTTC. Protein sequence: CASSLSSGQGDYGYTF.

This clone was detected a few times. The chain uses TRBV30 and TRBJ1-3, with 8 bases that match TRBD1. Germline trimming cut 4 bases from V and 0 bases from J; bases unmatched to any gene: 5. The CDR3 runs 15 residues. Germline-derived CDR1 and CDR2 are GTSNPN and SVGIG (reference sequence). CDR3 amino acids: CAWTKTGASGNTIYF. The CDR3 DNA sequence: TGTGCCTGGACCAAGACAGGGGCCTCTGGAAACACCATATATTTT.

The V call is TRBV27, the J call TRBJ1-1; 7 bases match TRBD1. The V segment lost 5 bases and the J segment 2 bases; nucleotides outside the gene matches: 8. Germline V gene sequence: CDR1 MNHEY, CDR2 SMNVEV (reference sequence). CDR3 size: 15 residues. The CDR3 DNA reads TGTGCCAGCAGTGGGGTGGGGACAGACAACACTGAAGCTTTCTTT. It yields the protein CASSGVGTDNTEAFF.

The J gene is TRBJ2-5, the V gene TRBV7-9; D gene ambiguous. The CDR3 length is 14 residues. Trimming left V 1 base short and J 1 base short, with 7 bases between. Germline V CDR1 and CDR2: SEHNR, FQNEAQ (reference sequence). In DNA, the CDR3 is TGTGCCAGCAGCTTAGGCGGCCTCCAAGAGACCCAGTACTTC. Protein: CASSLGGLQETQYF.

The rearrangement links TRBV5-1 to TRBJ1-4, with 8 bases fitting TRBD1. The length of the CDR3 is 15 residues. The V segment lost 3 bases and the J segment 3 bases; nucleotides outside the gene matches: 4. Germline values: CDR1 SGHRS, CDR2 YFSETQ. CDR3 nucleotide sequence: TGCGCCAGCAGCTATACAGGGGGGGCTAATGAAAAACTGTTTTTT. It yields the protein CASSYTGGANEKLFF.

The chain employs TRBV6-5 and TRBJ1-2; 7 positions agree with TRBD1. Trimming removed 6 bases from V and 8 bases from J; junction bases left unmatched: 6. The CDR3 has 12 amino acids. CDR1 is MNHEY and CDR2 is SVGAGI in the germline V gene. As DNA, the CDR3 is TGTGCCAGCAGACTGACAGGGTACGGCTACACCTTC. This encodes CASRLTGYGYTF.

The chain joins TRBV21-1 to TRBJ1-1; the table gives TRBD1 as D, unverified against the DNA. TRBV21-1 is a known pseudogene. CDR3 length: 13 residues. CDR3 protein: CASSRQGYTEAFF. The CDR3 region has the DNA TGTGCCAGCAGCAGACAGGGATACACTGAAGCTTTCTTT.

The chain is built from TRBV18 and TRBJ1-2; a weak D match, TRBD1 (5 bases). Trimming stripped 3 bases from V and 8 bases from J, with 16 bases between. CDR1 is KGHSH, CDR2 LQKENI, per germline. The CDR3 loop spans 14 amino acids. The CDR3 loop is CASSPQTWGDGYTF. DNA for the CDR3: TGTGCCAGCTCACCCCAAACGTGGGGGGACGGCTACACCTTC. Drawing the rest from reference TRBV18 and TRBJ1-2, the complete variable domain is NAGVMQNPRHLVRRRGQEARLRCSPMKGHSHVYWYRQLPEEGLKFMVYLQKENIIDESGMPKERFSAEFPKEGPSILRIQQVVRGDSAAYFCASSPQTWGDGYTFGSGTRLTVV.

The chain uses TRBV30 and TRBJ2-7; 9 nucleotides match TRBD2. V lost 4 bases to trimming and J lost 3 bases; unmatched junction nucleotides: 7. The CDR3 has 14 amino acids. From germline, CDR1 is GTSNPN and CDR2 SVGIG (reference sequence). Written as DNA, the CDR3 is TGTGCCTGGACCAGCGGGACTAGCTACTACGAGCAGTACTTC. This translates into CAWTSGTSYYEQYF.

The gene calls are TRBV19 and TRBJ1-5; no reliable D call. Germline values: CDR1 LNHDA, CDR2 SQIVND (reference sequence). The CDR3 sequence is 14 residues long. The germline V and J ends were trimmed by 1 base and 5 bases, with 9 bases remaining between them. DNA for the CDR3: TGTGCCAGTAGTATAGGGGCGTCGTATCAGCCCCAGCATTTT. It yields the protein CASSIGASYQPQHF.

This clone has only one observation. This chain joins TRBV7-9 and TRBJ1-1, with a possible D match to TRBD1 (6 bases). The CDR3 runs 14 residues. Germline V lookup: CDR1 SEHNR, CDR2 FQNEAQ (reference sequence). The V end was cut by 5 bases, the J end by 3 bases, with 13 bases between. The CDR3 nucleotides are TGTGCCAGCAGCGAGACAGGTTTGTACACTGAAGCTTTCTTT. This codes for CASSETGLYTEAFF.

The gene calls are TRBV13 and TRBJ1-1; perhaps TRBD1 as D (5 bases). Germline-derived CDR1 and CDR2 are PRHDT and FYEKMQ (reference sequence). There are 13 residues in the CDR3. The V end lost 5 bases, the J end lost 5 bases, and 12 bases lay between the germline ends. The DNA for the CDR3 is TGTGCCAGCAGCCCGTGGGGGGAAACTGAAGCTTTCTTT. Translating it yields CASSPWGETEAFF. Filled out from reference TRBV13 and TRBJ1-1, the complete variable domain reads AAGVIQSPRHLIKEKRETATLKCYPIPRHDTVYWYQQGPGQDPQFLISFYEKMQSDKGSIPDRFSAQQFSDYHSELNMSSLELGDSALYFCASSPWGETEAFFGQGTRLTVV.

The chain recombines TRBV7-9 with TRBJ1-1; tentative D call: TRBD1 (5 bases). From germline, CDR1 is SEHNR and CDR2 FQNEAQ (reference sequence). The V end lost 5 bases, the J end lost 0 bases, and 10 bases lay between the germline ends. The CDR3 length is 14 residues. CDR3 in amino acids: CASSQGALNTEAFF. CDR3 bases: TGTGCCAGCAGCCAAGGGGCGTTGAACACTGAAGCTTTCTTT.

This clone was seen only once. The J gene is TRBJ2-3, the V gene TRBV3-1 (or the pseudogene TRBV3-2); D unclear. The CDR3 spans 16 residues. Trimming pared 0 bases from V and 0 bases from J, leaving 10 bases between. Germline values: CDR1 LGHDT, CDR2 YNNKEL (reference sequence). The chain's CDR3 is CASSQDLDPSTDTQYF. CDR3 in DNA: TGTGCCAGCAGCCAAGATCTAGACCCAAGCACAGATACGCAGTATTTT.

V usage is TRBV2 and J usage is TRBJ1-2, with unresolved D. V was pared by 2 bases and J by 5 bases, with 9 bases between. The V gene's germline CDR1 is SNHLY and CDR2 FYNNEI. The CDR3 runs to 13 residues. The DNA of the CDR3 is TGTGCCAGCAGTGAACGGGTGGAGTATGGCTACACCTTC. Translating gives CASSERVEYGYTF.

The rearrangement links TRBV12-3 or TRBV12-4 to TRBJ1-5; no clear D gene. V was trimmed by 5 bases and J by 6 bases, leaving 11 bases between them. The CDR3 sequence is 13 residues long. The CDR3 reads CASSRDEGQPQHF. The CDR3 region has the DNA TGTGCCAGCAGTCGTGATGAGGGTCAGCCCCAGCATTTT.

The V and J genes are TRBV5-4 and TRBJ2-2, with a possible D match to TRBD1 (6 bases). The CDR3 is 16 residues long. V was shortened by 3 bases and J by 0 bases, with 12 bases between the two germline ends. Germline V gene lookup returns CDR1 SGHNT and CDR2 YYREEE (reference sequence). In DNA form, the CDR3 reads TGTGCCAGCAGCTCGAGGACAGATTCGAACACCGGGGAGCTGTTTTTT. Its translation is CASSSRTDSNTGELFF. Full variable domain (outside the CDR3, taken from reference TRBV5-4 and TRBJ2-2): ETGVTQSPTHLIKTRGQQVTLRCSSQSGHNTVSWYQQALGQGPQFIFQYYREEENGRGNFPPRFSGLQFPNYSSELNVNALELDDSALYLCASSSRTDSNTGELFFGEGSRLTVL.

V gene TRBV9 combines with J gene TRBJ1-1; D remains ambiguous. Germline V lookup: CDR1 SGDLS, CDR2 YYNGEE. The ends were cut back, 3 bases at V and 4 bases at J, with 10 bases in the middle. CDR3 length: 13 amino acids. The CDR3 reads CASSEGRGTEAFF. CDR3 coding DNA: TGTGCCAGCAGCGAGGGCCGGGGCACTGAAGCTTTCTTT.

The chain uses TRBV2 and TRBJ2-1; D gene ambiguous. V lost 3 bases, J lost 7 bases, and 7 bases lay in between. The CDR3 contains 12 residues. Germline V gives CDR1 SNHLY, CDR2 FYNNEI. The DNA for the CDR3 is TGTGCCAGCAGTGACCGCCTAAATGAGCAGTTCTTC. Its translation is CASSDRLNEQFF. The full variable domain, rest sourced from reference TRBV2 and TRBJ2-1, is EPEVTQTPSHQVTQMGQEVILRCVPISNHLYFYWYRQILGQKVEFLVSFYNNEISEKSEIFDDQFSVERPDGSNFTLKIRSTKLEDSAMYFCASSDRLNEQFFGPGTRLTVL.

The V and J genes are TRBV25-1 and TRBJ2-2, with D maybe TRBD1 (6 bases). CDR3 length: 16 amino acids. Trimming removed 1 base at V and 1 base at J, with 10 bases between. The germline gives CDR1 MGHDK, CDR2 SYGVNS. The CDR3 DNA is TGTGCCAGCAGTGAATTACAGGGCAAGAACACCGGGGAGCTGTTTTTT. Translating it yields CASSELQGKNTGELFF.

The chain combines TRBV3-1 (or the pseudogene TRBV3-2) with TRBJ2-7; D is unresolved. Trimming took 3 bases from V and 0 from J, leaving 3 bases between them. This CDR3 has 12 amino acids. The V gene's germline CDR1 is LGHDT and CDR2 YNNKEL (reference sequence). The CDR3 DNA reads TGTGCCAGCAGCCAGAGCTCCTACGAGCAGTACTTC. It translates to CASSQSSYEQYF.

Of note for this clone: The same CDR3 arises from other DNA sequences in this sample as well. The chain couples TRBV2 to TRBJ1-2; perhaps TRBD1 as D (5 bases). CDR3 length: 14 amino acids. Germline assignment: CDR1 SNHLY and CDR2 FYNNEI. The V gene lost 0 bases and the J gene lost 7 bases, with 12 bases spanning the gap. The CDR3 spells CASSEARGLVGYTF. CDR3 in DNA: TGTGCCAGCAGTGAAGCGCGGGGGTTGGTTGGCTACACCTTC. The entire variable domain, with the rest obtained from reference TRBV2 and TRBJ1-2, is as follows: EPEVTQTPSHQVTQMGQEVILRCVPISNHLYFYWYRQILGQKVEFLVSFYNNEISEKSEIFDDQFSVERPDGSNFTLKIRSTKLEDSAMYFCASSEARGLVGYTFGSGTRLTVV.

This clone came up a few times. V usage is TRBV30 and J usage is TRBJ1-4; no firm D call. Looked up from germline, CDR1 is GTSNPN and CDR2 is SVGIG (reference sequence). V lost 5 bases to trimming and J lost 6 bases, with 10 bases between them. This CDR3 spans 12 amino acids. Here the CDR3 DNA reads TGTGCCTGGGCTGGACTCGATGAAAAACTGTTTTTT. Its translation is CAWAGLDEKLFF.

The chain employs TRBV7-2 and TRBJ1-3; TRBD1 is a possible D gene (5 bases). Germline V lookup: CDR1 SGHTA, CDR2 FQGNSA. Trimming stripped 1 base from V and 1 base from J, with 8 bases between. This CDR3 region has 15 residues. The CDR3 region is CASSLVGGSGNTIYF. The CDR3 bases are TGTGCCAGCAGCTTAGTCGGGGGTTCTGGAAACACCATATATTTT.

The chain combines TRBV19 with TRBJ1-3; D unclear. There are 11 residues in the CDR3. Germline V CDR1 and CDR2: LNHDA, SQIVND (reference sequence). With 5 bases removed from V and 6 bases from J, the gap between germline ends came to 5 bases. The CDR3 region is CASSSSNTIYF. The DNA of the CDR3 is TGTGCCAGTAGTTCATCAAACACCATATATTTT.